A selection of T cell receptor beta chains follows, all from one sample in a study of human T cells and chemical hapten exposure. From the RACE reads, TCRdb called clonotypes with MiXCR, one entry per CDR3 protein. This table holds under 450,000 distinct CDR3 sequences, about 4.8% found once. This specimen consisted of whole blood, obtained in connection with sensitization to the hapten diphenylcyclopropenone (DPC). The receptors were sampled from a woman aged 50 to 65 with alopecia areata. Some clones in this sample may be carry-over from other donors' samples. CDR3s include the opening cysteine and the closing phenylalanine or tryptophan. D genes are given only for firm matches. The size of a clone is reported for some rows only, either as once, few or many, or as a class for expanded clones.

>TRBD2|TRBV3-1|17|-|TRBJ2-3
CASSQDSTSGSTDTQYF
TGTGCCAGCAGCCAAGATTCCACTAGCGGGAGTACAGATACGCAGTATTTT
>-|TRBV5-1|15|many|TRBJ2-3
CASRARASSTDTQYF
TGCGCCAGCAGGGCGCGGGCGTCTAGCACAGATACGCAGTATTTT
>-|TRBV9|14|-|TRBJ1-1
CASSGVSMNTEAFF
TGTGCCAGCAGCGGCGTCTCCATGAACACTGAAGCTTTCTTT
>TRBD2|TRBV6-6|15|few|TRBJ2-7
CASTAWGGGANEQYF
TGTGCCAGCACCGCCTGGGGCGGGGGGGCTAACGAGCAGTACTTC
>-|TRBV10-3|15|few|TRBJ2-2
CAISPAPPNTGELFF
TGTGCCATCAGCCCTGCGCCACCGAACACCGGGGAGCTGTTTTTT
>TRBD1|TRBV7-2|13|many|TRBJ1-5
CASSEGAGQPQHF
TGTGCCAGCAGCGAGGGGGCGGGTCAGCCCCAGCATTTT
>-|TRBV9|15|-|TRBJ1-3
CASSVGWAERNTIYF
TGTGCCAGCAGCGTAGGATGGGCAGAAAGAAACACCATATATTTT
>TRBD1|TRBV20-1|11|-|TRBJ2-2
CSAQGAGELFF
TGCAGTGCTCAGGGGGCCGGGGAGCTGTTTTTT
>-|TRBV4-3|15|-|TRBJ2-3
CASSPGLLKTDTQYF
TGCGCCAGCAGTCCCGGCCTCCTGAAAACAGATACGCAGTATTTT
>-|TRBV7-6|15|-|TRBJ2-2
CASSSRTTNTGELFF
TGTGCCAGCAGCTCCCGCACTACAAACACCGGGGAGCTGTTTTTT
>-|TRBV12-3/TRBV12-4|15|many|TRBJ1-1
CASSPVEGRNTEAFF
TGTGCCAGCAGCCCCGTGGAGGGGCGGAACACTGAAGCTTTCTTT
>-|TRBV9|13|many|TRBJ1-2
CASSRHSNYGYTF
TGTGCCAGCAGTCGACACAGTAACTATGGCTACACCTTC
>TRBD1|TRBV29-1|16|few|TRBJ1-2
CSVSGQGLPANYGYTF
TGCAGCGTTTCGGGACAGGGGCTCCCAGCTAACTATGGCTACACCTTC
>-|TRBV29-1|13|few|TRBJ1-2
CSVAEVQNYGYTF
TGCAGCGTTGCCGAGGTACAAAACTATGGCTACACCTTC
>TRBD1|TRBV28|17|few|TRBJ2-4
CASSPRQGILAKNIQYF
TGTGCCAGCAGTCCCCGACAGGGTATCCTAGCCAAAAACATTCAGTACTTC
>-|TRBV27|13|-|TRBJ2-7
CASSGQISYEQYF
TGTGCCAGCAGTGGACAGATCAGCTACGAGCAGTACTTC
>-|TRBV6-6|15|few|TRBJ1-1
CASSTAGDLNTEAFF
TGTGCCAGCAGTACAGCAGGAGACTTGAACACTGAAGCTTTCTTT
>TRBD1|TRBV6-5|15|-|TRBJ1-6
CASSNRDRVRSPLHF
TGTGCCAGCAGTAACCGGGACAGGGTACGTTCACCCCTCCACTTT
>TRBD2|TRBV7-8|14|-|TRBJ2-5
CASSRRAGGETQYF
TGTGCCAGCAGTAGAAGAGCGGGAGGAGAGACCCAGTACTTC
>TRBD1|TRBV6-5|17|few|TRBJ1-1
CASSYSIGTGGTTEAFF
TGTGCCAGCAGTTACTCGATTGGGACAGGGGGGACCACTGAAGCTTTCTTT
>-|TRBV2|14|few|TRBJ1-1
CASSWAEENTEAFF
TGTGCCAGCAGTTGGGCAGAGGAGAACACTGAAGCTTTCTTT
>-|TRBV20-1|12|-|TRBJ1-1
CSAQGEGAEAFF
TGCAGTGCTCAAGGGGAGGGAGCTGAAGCTTTCTTT
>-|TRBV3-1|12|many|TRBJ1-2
CASSQGGHGYTF
TGTGCCAGCAGTCAGGGAGGGCATGGCTACACCTTC
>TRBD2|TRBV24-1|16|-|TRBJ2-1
CATSDLGTSSYNEQFF
TGTGCCACCAGTGATTTAGGGACTAGCTCCTACAATGAGCAGTTCTTC
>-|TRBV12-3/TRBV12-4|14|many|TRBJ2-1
CASSSGGPYNEQFF
TGTGCCAGCAGTTCCGGCGGCCCTTACAATGAGCAGTTCTTC
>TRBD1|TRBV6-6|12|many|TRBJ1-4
CASRPGQGELFF
TGTGCCAGCAGACCAGGACAGGGGGAACTGTTTTTT
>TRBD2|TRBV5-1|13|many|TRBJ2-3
CASSSGDTDTQYF
TGCGCCAGCAGCAGCGGGGACACAGATACGCAGTATTTT
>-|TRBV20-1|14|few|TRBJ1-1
CSAIGSPGDAEAFF
TGCAGTGCCATAGGGAGCCCCGGGGACGCTGAAGCTTTCTTT
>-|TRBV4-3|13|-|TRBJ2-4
CASSDGLRDIQYF
TGCGCCAGCAGCGATGGACTAAGAGACATTCAGTACTTC
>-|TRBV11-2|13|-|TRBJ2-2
CASSLQWTGELFF
TGTGCCAGCAGCTTACAGTGGACCGGGGAGCTGTTTTTT
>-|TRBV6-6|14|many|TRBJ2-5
CASSTLASQETQYF
TGTGCCAGCAGTACCCTTGCCAGCCAAGAGACCCAGTACTTC
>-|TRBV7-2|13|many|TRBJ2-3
CASSVVNTDTQYF
TGTGCCAGCAGCGTCGTCAACACAGATACGCAGTATTTT
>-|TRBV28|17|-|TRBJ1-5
CASTAGFGVYSNQPQHF
TGTGCCAGCACCGCGGGATTCGGCGTCTATAGCAATCAGCCCCAGCATTTT
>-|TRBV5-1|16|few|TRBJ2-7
CASSSDPGKSSYEQYF
TGCGCCAGCAGCAGTGACCCAGGGAAGAGCTCCTACGAGCAGTACTTC
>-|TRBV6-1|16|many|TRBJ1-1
CASSVVAAWGTTEAFF
TGTGCCAGCAGTGTCGTGGCAGCCTGGGGGACCACTGAAGCTTTCTTT
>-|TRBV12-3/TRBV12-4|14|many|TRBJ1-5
CASSPTGGGQPQHF
TGTGCCAGCAGCCCGACGGGGGGTGGTCAGCCCCAGCATTTT
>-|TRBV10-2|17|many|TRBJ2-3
CASSDLPGAHGTDTQYF
TGCGCCAGCAGTGATCTACCCGGGGCACACGGCACAGATACGCAGTATTTT
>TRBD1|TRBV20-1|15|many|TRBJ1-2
CSAALRDSYEYGYTF
TGCAGTGCCGCACTCCGGGACAGTTACGAGTATGGCTACACCTTC
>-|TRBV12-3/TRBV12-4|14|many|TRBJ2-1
CASSLMSSYNEQFF
TGTGCCAGCAGTTTAATGAGCTCCTACAATGAGCAGTTCTTC
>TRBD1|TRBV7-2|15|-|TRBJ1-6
CASSFSGTGDSPLHF
TGTGCCAGCAGCTTCTCCGGGACAGGGGATTCACCCCTCCACTTT
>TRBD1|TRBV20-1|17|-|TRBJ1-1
CSAPVPTGAMMNTEAFF
TGCAGTGCCCCGGTCCCGACAGGGGCGATGATGAACACTGAAGCTTTCTTT
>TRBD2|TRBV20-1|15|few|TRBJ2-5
CSASIGRGSGETQYF
TGCAGTGCTAGTATTGGACGCGGGAGCGGGGAGACCCAGTACTTC